This T cell receptor beta chain was sequenced for a study of blood T cells in healthy people across ages. Trimming stripped 2 bases from V and 9 bases from J, with 11 bases between. The CDR3 loop spans 14 amino acids. The germline V gene encodes CDR1 KGHSY and CDR2 FQNENV. A second PCR, run for 7 to 11 cycles, used a sample-barcoded 5' primer plus a J-beta primer mix. TCRdb re-analysed the 5' RACE reads in MiXCR, keeping a single row per CDR3 protein. The sample lists about 1,000,000 distinct CDR3 sequences, around 45% occurring once. The chain joins TRBV16 to TRBJ1-6; no definite D call. The source material was blood. The TCR originated in a woman aged 60-70 years in good health. The DNA of the CDR3 is TGTGCCAGCAGCCAACCCGTCAGTCGTTCACCCCTCCACTTT. It yields the protein CASSQPVSRSPLHF. Looking up the rest from reference TRBV16 and TRBJ1-6 gives the full variable domain: GEEVAQTPKHLVRGEGQKAKLYCAPIKGHSYVFWYQQVLKNEFKFLISFQNENVFDETGMPKERFSAKCLPNSPCSLEIQATKLEDSAVYFCASSQPVSRSPLHFGNGTRLTVT.